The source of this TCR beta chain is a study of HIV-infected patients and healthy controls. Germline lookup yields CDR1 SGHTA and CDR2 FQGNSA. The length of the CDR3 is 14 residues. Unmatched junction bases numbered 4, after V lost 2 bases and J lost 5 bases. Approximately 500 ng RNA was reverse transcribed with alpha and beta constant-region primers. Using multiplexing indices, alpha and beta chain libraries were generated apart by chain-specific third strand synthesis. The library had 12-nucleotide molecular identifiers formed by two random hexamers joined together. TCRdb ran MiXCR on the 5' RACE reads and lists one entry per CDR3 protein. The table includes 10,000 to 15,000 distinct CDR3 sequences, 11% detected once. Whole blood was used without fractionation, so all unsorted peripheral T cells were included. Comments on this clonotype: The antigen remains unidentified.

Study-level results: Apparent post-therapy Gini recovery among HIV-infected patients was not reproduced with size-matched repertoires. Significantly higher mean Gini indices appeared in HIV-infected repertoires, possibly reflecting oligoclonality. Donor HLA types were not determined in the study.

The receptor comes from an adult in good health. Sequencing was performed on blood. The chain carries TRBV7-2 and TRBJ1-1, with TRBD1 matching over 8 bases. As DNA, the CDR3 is TGTGCCAGCAGCTTACAGGGGGCTAGGACTGAAGCTTTCTTT. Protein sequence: CASSLQGARTEAFF.